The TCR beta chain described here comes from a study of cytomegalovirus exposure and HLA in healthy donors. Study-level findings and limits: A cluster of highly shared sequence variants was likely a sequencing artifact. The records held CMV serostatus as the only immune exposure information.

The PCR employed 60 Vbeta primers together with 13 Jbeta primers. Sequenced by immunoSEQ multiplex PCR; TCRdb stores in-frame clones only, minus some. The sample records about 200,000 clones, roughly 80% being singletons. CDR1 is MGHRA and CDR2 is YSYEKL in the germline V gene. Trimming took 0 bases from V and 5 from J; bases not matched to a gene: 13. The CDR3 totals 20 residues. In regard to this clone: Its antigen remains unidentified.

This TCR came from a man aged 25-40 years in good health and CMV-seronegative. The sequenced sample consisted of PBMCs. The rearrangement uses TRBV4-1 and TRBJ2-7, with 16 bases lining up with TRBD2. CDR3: CASSQDPGTSGGAFQDEQYF. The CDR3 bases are TGCGCCAGCAGCCAAGATCCCGGGACTAGCGGGGGGGCTTTTCAGGACGAGCAGTACTTC.